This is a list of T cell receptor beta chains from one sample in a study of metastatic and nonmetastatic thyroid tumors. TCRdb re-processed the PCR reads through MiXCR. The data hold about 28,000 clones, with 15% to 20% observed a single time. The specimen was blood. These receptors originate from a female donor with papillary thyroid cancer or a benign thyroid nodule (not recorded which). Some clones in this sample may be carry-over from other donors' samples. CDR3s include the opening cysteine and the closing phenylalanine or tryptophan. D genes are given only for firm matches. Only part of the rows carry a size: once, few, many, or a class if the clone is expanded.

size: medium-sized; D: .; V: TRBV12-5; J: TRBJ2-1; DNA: TGTGCTAGTGGTTTAAGGGGAAGCAATGAGCAGTTCTTC; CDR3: CASGLRGSNEQFF
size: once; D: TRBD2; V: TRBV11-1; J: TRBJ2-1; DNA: TGTGCCAGCAGCCTAGTAGCGGGGGGGCTGATCAATGAGCAGTTCTTC; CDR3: CASSLVAGGLINEQFF
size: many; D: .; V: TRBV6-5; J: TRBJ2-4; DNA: TGTGCCAGCAGTTACTCGAGTCATAGCCAAGGGAACATTCAGTACTTC; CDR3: CASSYSSHSQGNIQYF
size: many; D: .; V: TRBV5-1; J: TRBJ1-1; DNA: TGCGCCAGCAGCTTCCTTGCTGACACTGAAGCTTTCTTT; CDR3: CASSFLADTEAFF
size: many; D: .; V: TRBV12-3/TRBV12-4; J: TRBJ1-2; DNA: TGTGCCAGCAGTTTAGAGGGTCGGGGCTACACCTTC; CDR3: CASSLEGRGYTF
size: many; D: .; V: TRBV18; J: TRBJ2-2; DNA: TGTGCCAGCTCACCAATTGCCACCGGGGAGCTGTTTTTT; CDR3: CASSPIATGELFF
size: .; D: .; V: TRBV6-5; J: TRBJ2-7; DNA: TGTTCCAGCAGTCACCCGGTACAGGGCTACGAGCAGTACTTC; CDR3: CSSSHPVQGYEQYF
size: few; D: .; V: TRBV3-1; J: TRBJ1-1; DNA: TGTGCCAGCAGCCAAGAGGGGGGGTCGAACACTGAAGCTTTCTTT; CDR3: CASSQEGGSNTEAFF
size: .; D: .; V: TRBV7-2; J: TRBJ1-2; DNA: TGTGCCAGCAGCTTAGGGGTACCAGGGGTCCATGGCTACACCTTC; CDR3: CASSLGVPGVHGYTF
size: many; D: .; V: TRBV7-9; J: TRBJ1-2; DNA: TGTGCCAGCAGCTTGCTCCAGGGATCGGATGGCTACACCTTC; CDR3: CASSLLQGSDGYTF
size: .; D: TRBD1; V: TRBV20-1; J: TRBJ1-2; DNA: TGCAGTGCTAGAGGAGGGACAGGGGGCTTCTATTTCTACACCTTC; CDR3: CSARGGTGGFYFYTF
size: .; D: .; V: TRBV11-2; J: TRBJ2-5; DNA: TGTGCCAGCAGCTCATGGCGGGTGCCCGGGACCGAAAAAGAGGAGACCCAGTACTTC; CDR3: CASSSWRVPGTEKEETQYF
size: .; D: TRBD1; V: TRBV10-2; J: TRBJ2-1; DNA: TGCGCCAGCAATGGGGGACAGGTGCCCTCCTACAATGAGCAGTTCTTC; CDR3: CASNGGQVPSYNEQFF
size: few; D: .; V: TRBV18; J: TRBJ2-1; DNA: TGTGCCAGCTCACCCCTAGGACAGACCAATGAGCAGTTCTTC; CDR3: CASSPLGQTNEQFF
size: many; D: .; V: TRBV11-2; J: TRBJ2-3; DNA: TGTGCCAGCAGCTTAGATCAGGGAGCAGATACGCAGTATTTT; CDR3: CASSLDQGADTQYF
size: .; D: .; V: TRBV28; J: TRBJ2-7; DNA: TGTGCCAGTAGTATCGTAATTGGGTACGAGCAGTACTTC; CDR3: CASSIVIGYEQYF
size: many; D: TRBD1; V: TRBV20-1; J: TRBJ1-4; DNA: TGCAGTGCCCCTGACAGGGGTAGGTCTAATGAAAAACTGTTTTTT; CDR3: CSAPDRGRSNEKLFF
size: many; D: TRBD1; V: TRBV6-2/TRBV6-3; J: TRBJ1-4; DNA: TGTGCCAGCAGTTACAACCCGGACAGGGCGACAACTAATGAAAAACTGTTTTTT; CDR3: CASSYNPDRATTNEKLFF
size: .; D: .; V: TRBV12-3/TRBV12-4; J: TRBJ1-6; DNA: TGTGCCAGCAGCTTAAACGGGCCACCCCTCCACTTT; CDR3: CASSLNGPPLHF
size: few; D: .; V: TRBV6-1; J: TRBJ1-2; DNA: TGTGCCAGCAGCTCTGTCGGGGAGATGGACTATGGCTACACCTTC; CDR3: CASSSVGEMDYGYTF
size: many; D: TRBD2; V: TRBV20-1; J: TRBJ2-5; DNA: TGCAGTGCTAGAGAGATGGCAGGGAGGGAGCAAGAGACCCAGTACTTC; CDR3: CSAREMAGREQETQYF
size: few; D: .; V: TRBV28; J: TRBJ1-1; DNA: TGTGCCAGCTCCGTTCCTGTGGACACTGAAGCCTTCTTT; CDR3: CASSVPVDTEAFF